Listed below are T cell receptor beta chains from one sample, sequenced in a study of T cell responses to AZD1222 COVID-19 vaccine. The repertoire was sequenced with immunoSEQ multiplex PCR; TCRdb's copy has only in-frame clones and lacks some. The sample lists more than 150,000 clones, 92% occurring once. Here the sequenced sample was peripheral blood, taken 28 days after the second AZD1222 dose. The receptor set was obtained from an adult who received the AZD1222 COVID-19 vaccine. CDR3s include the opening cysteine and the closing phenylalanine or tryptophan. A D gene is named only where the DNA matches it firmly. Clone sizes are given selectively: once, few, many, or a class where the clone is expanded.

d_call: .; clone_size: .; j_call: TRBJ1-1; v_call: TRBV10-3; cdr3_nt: TGTGCCATCAGTGAGGTGGCGAACACTGAAGCTTTCTTT; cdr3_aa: CAISEVANTEAFF
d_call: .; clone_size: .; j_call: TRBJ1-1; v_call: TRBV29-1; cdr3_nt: TGCAGCGTTGGTAGGGAGGGGACTGAAGCTTTCTTT; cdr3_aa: CSVGREGTEAFF
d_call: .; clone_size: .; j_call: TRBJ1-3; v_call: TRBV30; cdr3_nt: TGTGCCTGGAGACAAGGGCCTGGAAACACCATATATTTT; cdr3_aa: CAWRQGPGNTIYF
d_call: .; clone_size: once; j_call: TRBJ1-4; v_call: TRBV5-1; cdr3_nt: TGCGCCAGCAGGGGTTCGGAGGGTGAAAAACTGTTTTTT; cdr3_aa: CASRGSEGEKLFF
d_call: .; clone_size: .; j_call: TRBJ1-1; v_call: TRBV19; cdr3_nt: TGTGCCAGTAGTATCGGGACGGAAATGAACACTGAAGCTTTCTTT; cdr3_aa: CASSIGTEMNTEAFF
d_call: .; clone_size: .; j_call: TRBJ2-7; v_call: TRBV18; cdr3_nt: TGTGCCAGCTCACCACGCAGGACCACAGGTGACGAGCAGTACTTC; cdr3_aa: CASSPRRTTGDEQYF
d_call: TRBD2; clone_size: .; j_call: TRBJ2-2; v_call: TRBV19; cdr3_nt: TGTGCCAGTAGTATCGGACTAGCGGGATACACCGGGGAGCTGTTTTTT; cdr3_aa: CASSIGLAGYTGELFF
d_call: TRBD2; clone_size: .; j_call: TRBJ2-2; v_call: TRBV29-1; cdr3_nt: TGCAGCGTTCCGGCGCGGGAGGCCGGGGAGCTGTTTTTT; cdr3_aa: CSVPAREAGELFF
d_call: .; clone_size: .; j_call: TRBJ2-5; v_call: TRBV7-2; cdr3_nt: TGTGCCAGCAGCCCCGGGCCCTCGGTTATTACCATACAAGAGACCCAGTACTTC; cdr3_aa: CASSPGPSVITIQETQYF
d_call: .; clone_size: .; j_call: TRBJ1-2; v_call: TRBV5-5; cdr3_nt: TGTGCCAGCAGCTGGGACCGTGGCTACACCTTC; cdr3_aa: CASSWDRGYTF
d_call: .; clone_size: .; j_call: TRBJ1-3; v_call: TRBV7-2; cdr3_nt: TGTGCCAGCAGCTTAGCTGGGCCGTCTGGAAACACCATATATTTT; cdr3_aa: CASSLAGPSGNTIYF
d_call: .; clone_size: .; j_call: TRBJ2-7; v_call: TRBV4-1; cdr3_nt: TGCGCCAGCAGCCGAGGGGCGAACTACGAGCAGTACTTC; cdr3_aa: CASSRGANYEQYF
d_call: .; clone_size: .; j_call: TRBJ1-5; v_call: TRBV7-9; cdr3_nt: TGTGCCAGCAGCTTAGCGAGGCAGGGGATAAATCAGCCCCAGCATTTT; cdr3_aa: CASSLARQGINQPQHF
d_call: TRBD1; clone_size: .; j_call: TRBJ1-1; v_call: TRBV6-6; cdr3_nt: TGTGCCAGCGAGGAGACAGGGGGGACTGAAGCTTTCTTT; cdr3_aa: CASEETGGTEAFF
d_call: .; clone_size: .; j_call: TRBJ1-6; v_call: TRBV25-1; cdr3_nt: TGTGCCAGCAGTGAAGAGGCCCCCTATAATTCACCCCTCCACTTT; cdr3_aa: CASSEEAPYNSPLHF
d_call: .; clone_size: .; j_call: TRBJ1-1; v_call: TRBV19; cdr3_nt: TGTGCCAGTAGTATGGGGGACACCCCGAACACTGAAGCTTTCTTT; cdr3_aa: CASSMGDTPNTEAFF
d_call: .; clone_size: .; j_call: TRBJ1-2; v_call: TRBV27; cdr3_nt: TGTGCCAGCAGTTTCGGGGGGCTAGAGTATGGCTACACCTTC; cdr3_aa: CASSFGGLEYGYTF
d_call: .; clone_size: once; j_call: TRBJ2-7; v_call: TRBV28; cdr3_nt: .; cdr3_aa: CASSSGQGDLQSYEQYF
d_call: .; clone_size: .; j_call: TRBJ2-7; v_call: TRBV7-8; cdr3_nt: TGTGCCAGCAGCGGCTCAGTGGGGTACGAGCAGTACTTC; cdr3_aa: CASSGSVGYEQYF
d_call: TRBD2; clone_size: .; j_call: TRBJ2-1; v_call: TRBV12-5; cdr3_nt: TGTGCTAGTGGTTTGGTACGAGGACTAGCGGGAGGTAGCAATGAGCAGTTCTTC; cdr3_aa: CASGLVRGLAGGSNEQFF
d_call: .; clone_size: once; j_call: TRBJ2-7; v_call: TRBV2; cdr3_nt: TGTGCCAGCAGTGCCTGGACAGAGAGATACGAGCAGTACTTC; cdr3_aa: CASSAWTERYEQYF
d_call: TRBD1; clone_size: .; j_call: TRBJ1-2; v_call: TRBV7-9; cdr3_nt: TGTGCCAGCAGCGCCCGACAGGGGCGTACTATTGGCTACACCTTC; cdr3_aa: CASSARQGRTIGYTF
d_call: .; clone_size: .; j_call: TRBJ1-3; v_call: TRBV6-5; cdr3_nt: TGTGCCAGCAGTTTCGGGTCCTCTGGAAACACCATATATTTT; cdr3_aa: CASSFGSSGNTIYF
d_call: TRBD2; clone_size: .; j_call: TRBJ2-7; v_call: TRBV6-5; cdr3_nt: TGTGCCAGCAATAAGGGACTAGTCTACGAGCAGTACTTC; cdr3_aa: CASNKGLVYEQYF
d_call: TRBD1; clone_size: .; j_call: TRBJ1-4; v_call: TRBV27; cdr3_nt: TGTGCCAGCAGTCCGGGACAGGGGGCAGCTAATGAAAAACTGTTTTTT; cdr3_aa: CASSPGQGAANEKLFF
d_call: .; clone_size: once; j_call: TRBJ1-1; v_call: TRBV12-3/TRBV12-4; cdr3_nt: TGTGCCAGCACCGTAGGATACACTGAAGCTTTCTTT; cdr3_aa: CASTVGYTEAFF
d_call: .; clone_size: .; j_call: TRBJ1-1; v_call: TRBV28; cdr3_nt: TGTGCCAGCAGTTTAGCTGGGGCCAGAAACACTGAAGCTTTCTTT; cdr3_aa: CASSLAGARNTEAFF
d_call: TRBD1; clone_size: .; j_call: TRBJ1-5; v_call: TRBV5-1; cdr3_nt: TGCGCCAGCAGCTGGGACGGGACAGGCCAGCCCCAGCATTTT; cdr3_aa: CASSWDGTGQPQHF
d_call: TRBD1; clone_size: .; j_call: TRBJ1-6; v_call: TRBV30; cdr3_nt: TGTGCCTGGGACCAAGACAGGGTGTCACCCCTCCACTTT; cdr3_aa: CAWDQDRVSPLHF
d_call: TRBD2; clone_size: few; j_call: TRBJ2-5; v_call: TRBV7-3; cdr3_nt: TGTGCCAGCGCCCCGGGGGGTGCGTCAGAGACCCAGTACTTC; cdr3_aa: CASAPGGASETQYF
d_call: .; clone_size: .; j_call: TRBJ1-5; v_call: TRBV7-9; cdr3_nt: TGTGCCAGCAGCCGGGTTTGGACAGACCAACTCTATAGCAATCAGCCCCAGCATTTT; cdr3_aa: CASSRVWTDQLYSNQPQHF
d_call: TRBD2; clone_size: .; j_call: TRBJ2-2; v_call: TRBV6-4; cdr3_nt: TGTGCCAGCAGTGACTCTAGCGGGAGCACCGGGGAGCTGTTTTTT; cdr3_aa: CASSDSSGSTGELFF
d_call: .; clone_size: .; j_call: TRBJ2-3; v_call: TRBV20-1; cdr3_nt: TGCAGTGCGGAGGGAGCAGATACGCAGTATTTT; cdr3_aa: CSAEGADTQYF
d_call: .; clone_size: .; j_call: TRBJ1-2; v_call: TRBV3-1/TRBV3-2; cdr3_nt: TGTGCCAGCAGCCATACCACAGGGTTTGAAGGCTACACCTTC; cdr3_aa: CASSHTTGFEGYTF
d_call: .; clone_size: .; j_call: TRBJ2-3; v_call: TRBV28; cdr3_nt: TGTGCCAGCAGTAAACCTAGCGGCACAGATACGCAGTATTTT; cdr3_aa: CASSKPSGTDTQYF
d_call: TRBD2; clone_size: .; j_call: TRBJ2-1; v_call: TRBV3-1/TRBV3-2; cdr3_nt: TGTGCCAGCAGCCCACGGACTAGCGGGATCTATGAGCAGTTCTTC; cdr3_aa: CASSPRTSGIYEQFF
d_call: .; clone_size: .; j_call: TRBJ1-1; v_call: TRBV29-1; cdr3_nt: TGCAGCACTCGGGGGGACACTGAAGCTTTCTTT; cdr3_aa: CSTRGDTEAFF
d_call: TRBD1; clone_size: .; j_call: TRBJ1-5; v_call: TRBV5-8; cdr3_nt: TGTGCCAGCAGCTCGGAAACAGGGGGAAGCAATCAGCCCCAGCATTTT; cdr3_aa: CASSSETGGSNQPQHF
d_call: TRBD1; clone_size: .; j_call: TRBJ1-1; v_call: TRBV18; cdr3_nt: TGTGCCAGCTCACCCGGGACAGATCGTGAAGCTTTCTTT; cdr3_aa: CASSPGTDREAFF
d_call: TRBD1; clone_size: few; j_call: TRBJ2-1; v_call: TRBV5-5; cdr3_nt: TGTGCCAGCAGCTCCTCGACAGGGAGCTCCTACAATGAGCAGTTCTTC; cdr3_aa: CASSSSTGSSYNEQFF
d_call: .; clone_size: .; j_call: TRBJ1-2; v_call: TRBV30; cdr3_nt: TGTGCCTGGAGTGTACATAAGGGGTCAAACTATGGCTACACCTTC; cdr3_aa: CAWSVHKGSNYGYTF
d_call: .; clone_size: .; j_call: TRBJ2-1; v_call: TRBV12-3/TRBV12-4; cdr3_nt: TGTGCCAGCAGTTTTGGGCCCGTCAATGAGCAGTTCTTC; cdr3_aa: CASSFGPVNEQFF
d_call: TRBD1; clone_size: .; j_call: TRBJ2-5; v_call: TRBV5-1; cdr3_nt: TGCGCCAGCAGCGCACCGGGACAGGATATACAAGAGACCCAGTACTTC; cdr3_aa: CASSAPGQDIQETQYF
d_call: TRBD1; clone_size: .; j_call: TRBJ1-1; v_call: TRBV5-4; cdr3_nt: TGTGCCAGCAGCTTGCAGGGGGCAGGTGGCACTGAAGCTTTCTTT; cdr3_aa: CASSLQGAGGTEAFF
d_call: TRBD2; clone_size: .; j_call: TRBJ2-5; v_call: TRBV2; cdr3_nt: TGTGCCAGCAGTGAGCGAGATACTGGAGCGGGGCTCCAGGAGACCCAGTACTTC; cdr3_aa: CASSERDTGAGLQETQYF